The following is a T cell receptor (beta chain) sequence with its context. The assay was immunoSEQ multiplex PCR, and TCRdb's table has in-frame clones only and misses some. The sample lists more than 350,000 clones, approximately 90% occurring once. Regarding treatment: 15 to 20 received Ad26.COV2.S at low or high dose, single or two shots; roughly five received placebo; per-sample allocation not given. Day 63 after the first vaccine or placebo injection was the time point for sampling. This sample is part of a study of Ad26.COV2.S vaccination and SARS-CoV-2 variants. The sequence came from a person aged 18 to 65 who received the Ad26.COV2.S COVID-19 vaccine or a placebo. The sequencing here drew on peripheral blood, taken in a trial of Ad26.COV2.S vaccine versus placebo.

The CDR3 bases are TGTGCCAGCAGCGTAGGGTCTATCGGCACAGATACGCAGTATTTT. As protein: CASSVGSIGTDTQYF. This chain uses TRBV9 with TRBJ2-3; no definite D call. Germline CDR1 is SGDLS and CDR2 is YYNGEE. The V gene lost 0 bases and the J gene lost 1 base, with 9 bases spanning the gap. CDR3 length equals 15 residues.